The text below deals with one T cell receptor beta chain. TCRdb's table, derived via immunoSEQ multiplex PCR, lists solely in-frame clones and lacks some. In the table there are approximately 77,000 clones, 88% of which are singletons. Germline values: CDR1 MNHEY, CDR2 SVGAGI. The CDR3 spans 15 residues. J lost 4 bases, V lost 6 bases, and 4 bases had no gene match. This specimen belongs to a study of blood T cell repertoires in COVID-19. Study-wide background: Acute-phase and convalescent COVID-19 samples originated in the United States, Italy and Spain.

The sequencing input was peripheral blood. The rearrangement links TRBV6-5 to TRBJ2-2; TRBD2 matches 11 bases. The receptor was isolated from a woman older than 75 with acute or convalescent COVID-19. CDR3 sequence: CASSLSGRATGELFF. Written as DNA, the CDR3 is TGTGCCAGCAGCCTTAGCGGGAGGGCCACCGGGGAGCTGTTTTTT.